The rows below give T cell receptor beta chains drawn from one sample of a study of post-analysis software for immune sequencing data. TCRdb passed the PCR reads through MiXCR, listing each CDR3 protein once. The sample records around 500,000 distinct CDR3 sequences, 34% being singletons. Sequencing was carried out using blood. The receptors stem from a girl aged 2-17 years with multiple sclerosis. The CDR3 runs from the conserved cysteine through the conserved F or W. The D gene is left open where the match is weak. Expanded clones are given a class, and other clones once, few, many or no size at all.

>TRBJ2-1|-|TRBV7-3|TRBD2
TGTGCCAGCAGCTTAATGCATTTGGCTAGCGGGGGAAGCTCCTACAATGAGCAGTTCTTC
CASSLMHLASGGSSYNEQFF
>TRBJ1-1|-|TRBV4-1|-
TGCGCCAGCAGCCAAGTCACAGGGACTGAAGCTTTCTTT
CASSQVTGTEAFF
>TRBJ2-5|few|TRBV2|-
TGTGCCACCGCGGTTCAAGAGACCCAGTACTTC
CATAVQETQYF
>TRBJ1-5|few|TRBV10-3|-
TGTGCCATCAGGGGGGGTGTAAATCAGCCCCAGCATTTT
CAIRGGVNQPQHF
>TRBJ1-1|-|TRBV29-1|-
TGCAGCGTTGCCCCAAGTTTAAAAGTGGAAGCGACAGCTTTCTTT
CSVAPSLKVEATAFF
>TRBJ2-7|-|TRBV6-2/TRBV6-3|-
TGTGCCAGCAGTTACCGGGACACCTACGAGCAGTACTTC
CASSYRDTYEQYF
>TRBJ2-7|few|TRBV9|TRBD1
TGTGCCAGCAGCGTAGCGGGGGAGACAGGGGCCTACGAGCAGTACTTC
CASSVAGETGAYEQYF
>TRBJ1-5|-|TRBV7-2|-
TGTGCCAGCAGCTTAGTGGGCGGGACTAGCAATCAGCCCCAGCATTTT
CASSLVGGTSNQPQHF
>TRBJ1-2|-|TRBV7-9|-
TGTGCCAACAGCTCGGGTGGATACTATGGCTACACCTTC
CANSSGGYYGYTF
>TRBJ1-4|few|TRBV5-1|TRBD1
TGCGCCAGCAGCTTCGGGACAGGGGGCGCGGAAAAACTGTTTTTT
CASSFGTGGAEKLFF
>TRBJ2-3|few|TRBV4-2|-
TGTGCCAGCAGCCAAAACCTCTATTCGGGGCCAGGGACCCCAGATACGCAGTATTTT
CASSQNLYSGPGTPDTQYF
>TRBJ2-7|-|TRBV20-1|TRBD2
TGCAGTGCTAGAGCGCCCATAGCGGGGGGGTCTGAGACCCGGTACTTC
CSARAPIAGGSETRYF
>TRBJ2-7|-|TRBV20-1|-
TGCAGTGCTAGAGTCCTACAGGGTTACGAGCAGTACTTC
CSARVLQGYEQYF
>TRBJ2-2|-|TRBV5-1|-
TGCGCCAGCAGCTCCGTGGGTCGGGAGCTGTTTTTT
CASSSVGRELFF
>TRBJ1-2|few|TRBV5-1|TRBD1
TGCGCCAGCAGCTTGCGGGACAGGGGATCATTGTCGGATGGCTACACCTTC
CASSLRDRGSLSDGYTF
>TRBJ2-7|few|TRBV5-1|-
TGCGCCAGCAGCCTGACGCGGGGTTCCTACGAGCAGTACTTC
CASSLTRGSYEQYF
>TRBJ2-1|-|TRBV9|TRBD2
TGTGCCAGCCGTCGCGGGGGGCCGTCCTACAATGAGCAGTTCTTC
CASRRGGPSYNEQFF
>TRBJ2-7|few|TRBV20-1|TRBD1
TGCAGTGCTACAGGACAGGCCCTCTCCTACGAGCAGTACTTC
CSATGQALSYEQYF
>TRBJ2-1|-|TRBV27|TRBD2
TGTGCCAGCTATCCTTTACGGGGGGGCCGATCATACAATGAGCAGTTCTTC
CASYPLRGGRSYNEQFF
>TRBJ2-3|-|TRBV20-1|TRBD1
TGCAGTGCTAGAGATTCGACCGGGACAGGCACAGATACGCAGTATTTT
CSARDSTGTGTDTQYF
>TRBJ2-1|-|TRBV20-1|TRBD2
TGCAGTGCTATTAGCGGGGGGGCTAGCTCCTACAATGAGCAGTTCTTC
CSAISGGASSYNEQFF
>TRBJ2-1|-|TRBV5-1|TRBD1
TGCGCCAGCAGCTCGATGGACAGGGGGGATGAGCAGTTCTTC
CASSSMDRGDEQFF
>TRBJ1-2|-|TRBV5-1|-
TGCGCCAGCAGCTTGGACAGGGTAGCTAACTATGGCTACACCTTC
CASSLDRVANYGYTF
>TRBJ2-5|-|TRBV9|TRBD2
TGTGCCAGCAGCGGCGGGACTAGCGGGGCAGGAGAGACCCAGTACTTC
CASSGGTSGAGETQYF
>TRBJ2-1|-|TRBV6-1|TRBD1
TGTGCCAGCAGTGAGACGACAGGGATCTACAATGAGCAGTTCTTC
CASSETTGIYNEQFF
>TRBJ1-5|-|TRBV27|TRBD1
TGTGCCAGCAGTTTCTCGGACAGGGGGCATCAGCCCCAGCATTTT
CASSFSDRGHQPQHF
>TRBJ2-5|-|TRBV10-3|-
TGTGCCATACAGGTCCAAGAGACCCAGTACTTC
CAIQVQETQYF
>TRBJ2-3|-|TRBV7-6|-
TGTGCCAGCAGTCGTGAGGGGACGACTAGCACAGATACGCAGTATTTT
CASSREGTTSTDTQYF
>TRBJ1-5|-|TRBV7-9|-
TGTGCCAGCAGCTTAGGGACTCATAGCAATCAGCCCCAGCATTTT
CASSLGTHSNQPQHF
>TRBJ2-1|-|TRBV10-3|TRBD1
TGTGCCACCAGCCCTGGACAGGGGTACAATGAGCAGTTCTTC
CATSPGQGYNEQFF
>TRBJ2-5|-|TRBV7-2|TRBD1
TGTGCCAGCAGCTTAAGGGGACAGGTGGGAGGGACCCAGTACTTC
CASSLRGQVGGTQYF
>TRBJ1-1|few|TRBV4-1|TRBD1
TGCGCCAGCAGCCAAGAGGCAGGGGGCCCTACTGAAGCTTTCTTT
CASSQEAGGPTEAFF
>TRBJ2-5|few|TRBV18|-
TGTGCCAGCTCAGCCATTCTCGGGGGAGAGAAAGAGACCCAGTACTTC
CASSAILGGEKETQYF
>TRBJ1-6|few|TRBV6-5|-
TGTGCCAGCAGTCCGGCGGATTCACCCCTCCACTTT
CASSPADSPLHF
>TRBJ1-5|few|TRBV29-1|-
TGCAGCGTGCAAAGCCTCGGTAATCAGCCCCAGCATTTT
CSVQSLGNQPQHF
>TRBJ2-3|many|TRBV5-1|-
TGCGCCAGCAGCTTGGAGCTGGCGGGGGCGACAGATACGCAGTATTTT
CASSLELAGATDTQYF
>TRBJ1-1|few|TRBV4-1|TRBD1
TGCGCCAGCAGCCGGATACAGGGGTTGGTCACTGAAGCTTTCTTT
CASSRIQGLVTEAFF